The text below deals with one T cell receptor (beta chain). Germline V gene data show CDR1 as KGHDR and CDR2 as SFDVKD. The CDR3 is 17 amino acids. Trimming removed 4 bases from V and 1 base from J, with 15 bases in between. Measured with immunoSEQ multiplex PCR; TCRdb has only the in-frame clones, and not every one. This table has around 310,000 clones, around 91% appearing once. These data originate in a study of blood T cell repertoires in COVID-19. Study-level background: From T cells, B-cell-depleted T cells, or PBMCs came the material, which was cDNA or gDNA.

Participant age was roughly 18 to 95 years, and participants resided in fewer than 30 US areas. Donors in Cohort 3 who had recovered were those with two negative PCRs, healthcare professional clearance, or resolution of their symptoms. Material for sequencing was PBMCs or T cells enriched from blood (not recorded which). The sequence came from a woman in her 40s who had recovered from COVID-19. The gene calls are TRBV24-1 and TRBJ2-2, with a tentative D call TRBD2 (5 bases). The CDR3 DNA reads TGTGCCACCAGTGACGCCTTAAGCGGAGGGAACACCGGGGAGCTGTTTTTT. Translated: CATSDALSGGNTGELFF.